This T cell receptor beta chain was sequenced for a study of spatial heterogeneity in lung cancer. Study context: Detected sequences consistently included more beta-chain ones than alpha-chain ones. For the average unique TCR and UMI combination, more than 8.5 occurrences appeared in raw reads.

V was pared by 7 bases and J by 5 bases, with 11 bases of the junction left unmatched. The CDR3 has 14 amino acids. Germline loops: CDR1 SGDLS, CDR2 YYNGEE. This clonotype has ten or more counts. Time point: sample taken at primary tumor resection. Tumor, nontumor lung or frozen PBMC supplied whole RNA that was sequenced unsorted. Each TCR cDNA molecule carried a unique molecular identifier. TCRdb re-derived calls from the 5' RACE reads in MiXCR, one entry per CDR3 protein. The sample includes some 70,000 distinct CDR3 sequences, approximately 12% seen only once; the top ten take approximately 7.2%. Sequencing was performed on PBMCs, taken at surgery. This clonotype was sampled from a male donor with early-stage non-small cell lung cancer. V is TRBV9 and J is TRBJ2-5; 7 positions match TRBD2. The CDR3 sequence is CASAYLAGGETQYF. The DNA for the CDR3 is TGTGCCAGCGCCTATTTAGCGGGCGGCGAGACCCAGTACTTC.